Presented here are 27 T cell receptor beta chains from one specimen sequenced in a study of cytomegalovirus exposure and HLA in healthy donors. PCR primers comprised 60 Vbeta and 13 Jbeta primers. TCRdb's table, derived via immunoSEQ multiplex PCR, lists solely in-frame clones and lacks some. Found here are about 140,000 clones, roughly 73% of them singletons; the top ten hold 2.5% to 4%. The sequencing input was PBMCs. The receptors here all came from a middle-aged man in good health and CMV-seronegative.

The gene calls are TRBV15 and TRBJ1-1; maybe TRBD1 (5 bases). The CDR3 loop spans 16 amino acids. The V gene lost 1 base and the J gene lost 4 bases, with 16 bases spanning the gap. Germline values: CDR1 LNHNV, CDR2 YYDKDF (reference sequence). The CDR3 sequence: CATSRGVGEVGTEAFF. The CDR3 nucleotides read TGTGCCACCAGCAGAGGGGTGGGGGAGGTGGGCACTGAAGCTTTCTTT.

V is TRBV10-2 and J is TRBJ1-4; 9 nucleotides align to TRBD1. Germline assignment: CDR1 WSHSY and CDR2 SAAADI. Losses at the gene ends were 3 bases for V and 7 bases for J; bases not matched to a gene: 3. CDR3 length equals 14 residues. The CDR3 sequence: CASSEQGAREKLFF. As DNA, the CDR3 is TGCGCCAGCAGTGAACAGGGGGCTCGTGAAAAACTGTTTTTT.

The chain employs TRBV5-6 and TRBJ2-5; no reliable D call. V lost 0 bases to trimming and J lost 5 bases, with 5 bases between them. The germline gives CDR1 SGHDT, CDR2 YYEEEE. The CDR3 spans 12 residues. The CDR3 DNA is TGTGCCAGCAGCTTGGGGCATGAGACCCAGTACTTC. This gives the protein CASSLGHETQYF.

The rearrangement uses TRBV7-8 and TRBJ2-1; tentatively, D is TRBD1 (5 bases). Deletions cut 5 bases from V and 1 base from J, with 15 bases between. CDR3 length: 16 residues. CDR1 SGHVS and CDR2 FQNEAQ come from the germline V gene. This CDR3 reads CASSPNSGLSYNEQFF. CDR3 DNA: TGTGCCAGCAGCCCCAATTCAGGGTTGTCCTACAATGAGCAGTTCTTC. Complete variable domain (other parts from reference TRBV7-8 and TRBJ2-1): GAGVSQSPRYKVAKRGQDVALRCDPISGHVSLFWYQQALGQGPEFLTYFQNEAQLDKSGLPSDRFFAERPEGSVSTLKIQRTQQEDSAVYLCASSPNSGLSYNEQFFGPGTRLTVL.

The CDR3 DNA reads as TGTGCCAGCAGTCCCGGGACAGGGGTTACCGGGGAGCTGTTTTTT. As protein: CASSPGTGVTGELFF. The J gene is TRBJ2-2, the V gene TRBV6-5; 10 bases map to TRBD1. This CDR3 is built from 15 residues. CDR1 is MNHEY and CDR2 is SVGAGI in the germline V gene. With 5 bases clipped from V and 5 bases from J, the junction kept 5 bases outside the gene matches.

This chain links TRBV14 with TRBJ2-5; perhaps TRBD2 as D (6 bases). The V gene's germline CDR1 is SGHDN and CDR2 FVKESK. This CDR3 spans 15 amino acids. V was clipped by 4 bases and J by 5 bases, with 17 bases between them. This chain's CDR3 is CASSRRLGPPETQYF. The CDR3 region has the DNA TGTGCCAGCAGCCGAAGACTAGGACCTCCGGAGACCCAGTACTTC.

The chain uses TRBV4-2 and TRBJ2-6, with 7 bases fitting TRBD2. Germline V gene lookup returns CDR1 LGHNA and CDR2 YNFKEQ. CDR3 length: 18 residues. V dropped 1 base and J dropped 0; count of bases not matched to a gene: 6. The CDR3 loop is CASSQALAEGSGANVLTF. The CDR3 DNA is TGTGCCAGCAGCCAAGCGCTAGCGGAGGGCTCTGGGGCCAACGTCCTGACTTTC.

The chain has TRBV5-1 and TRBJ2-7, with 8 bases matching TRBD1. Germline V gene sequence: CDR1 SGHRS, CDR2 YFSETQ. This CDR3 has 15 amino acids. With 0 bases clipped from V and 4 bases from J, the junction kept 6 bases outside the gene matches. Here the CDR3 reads CASSLGPDRDYEQYF. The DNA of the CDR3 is TGCGCCAGCAGCTTGGGTCCGGACAGGGATTACGAGCAGTACTTC.

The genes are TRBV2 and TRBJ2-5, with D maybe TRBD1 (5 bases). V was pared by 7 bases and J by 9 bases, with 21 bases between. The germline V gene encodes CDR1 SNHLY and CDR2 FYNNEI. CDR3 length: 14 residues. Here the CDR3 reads CASNTGAGLRPQYF. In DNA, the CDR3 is TGTGCCAGCAATACTGGGGCAGGGTTAAGGCCCCAGTACTTC.

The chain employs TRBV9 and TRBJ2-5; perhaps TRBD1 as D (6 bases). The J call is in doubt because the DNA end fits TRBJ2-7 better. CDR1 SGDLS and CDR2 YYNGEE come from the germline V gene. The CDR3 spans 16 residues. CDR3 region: CASSRWGHEDSYEQYF. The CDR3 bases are TGTGCCAGCAGTCGCTGGGGACACGAAGACTCCTACGAGCAGTACTTC.

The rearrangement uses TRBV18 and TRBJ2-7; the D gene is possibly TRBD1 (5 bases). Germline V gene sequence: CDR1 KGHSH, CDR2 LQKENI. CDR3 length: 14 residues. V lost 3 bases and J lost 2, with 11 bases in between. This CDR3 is CASSPGRVTYEQYF. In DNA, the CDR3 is TGTGCCAGCTCACCGGGGCGAGTAACCTACGAGCAGTACTTC.

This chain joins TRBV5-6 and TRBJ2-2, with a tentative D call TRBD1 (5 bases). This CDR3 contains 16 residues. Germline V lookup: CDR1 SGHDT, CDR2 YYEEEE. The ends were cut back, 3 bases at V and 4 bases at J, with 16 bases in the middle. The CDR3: CASSSIQGAGTGELFF. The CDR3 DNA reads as TGTGCCAGCAGCTCCATCCAAGGGGCTGGCACCGGGGAGCTGTTTTTT.

CDR3 in amino acids: CASDRDRGWPQHF. CDR3 sequence (DNA): TGTGCCAGTGACCGGGACAGGGGATGGCCCCAGCATTTT. V gene TRBV19 combines with J gene TRBJ1-5, with TRBD1 matching 10 bases. The V segment lost 8 bases and the J segment 9 bases; nucleotides outside the gene matches: 7. This CDR3 comprises 13 residues. Germline V gene lookup returns CDR1 LNHDA and CDR2 SQIVND (reference sequence).

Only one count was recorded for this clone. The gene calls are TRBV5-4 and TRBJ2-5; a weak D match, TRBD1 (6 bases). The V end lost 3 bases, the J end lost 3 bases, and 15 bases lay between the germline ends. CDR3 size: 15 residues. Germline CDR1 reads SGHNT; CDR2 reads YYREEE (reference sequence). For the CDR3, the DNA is TGTGCCAGCAGCTGGGGGACAATGAGAGAAGAGACCCAGTACTTC. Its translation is CASSWGTMREETQYF.

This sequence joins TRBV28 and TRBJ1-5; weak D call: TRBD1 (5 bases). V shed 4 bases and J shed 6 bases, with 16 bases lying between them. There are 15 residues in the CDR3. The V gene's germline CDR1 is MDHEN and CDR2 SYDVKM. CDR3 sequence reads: CASSSPGGRGQPQHF. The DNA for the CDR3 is TGTGCCAGCAGTTCCCCCGGGGGTCGCGGTCAGCCCCAGCATTTT. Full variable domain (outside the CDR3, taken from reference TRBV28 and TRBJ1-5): DVKVTQSSRYLVKRTGEKVFLECVQDMDHENMFWYRQDPGLGLRLIYFSYDVKMKEKGDIPEGYSVSREKKERFSLILESASTNQTSMYLCASSSPGGRGQPQHFGDGTRLSIL.

DNA of the CDR3: TGTGCCAGCAGCTTAATAACGACTAGCACAGATACGCAGTATTTT. Its translation: CASSLITTSTDTQYF. V gene TRBV7-2 combines with J gene TRBJ2-3; D call uncertain. The CDR3 length is 15 residues. V gave up 2 bases and J gave up 0 bases, with 9 bases separating them. CDR1 and CDR2 (germline): SGHTA, FQGNSA.

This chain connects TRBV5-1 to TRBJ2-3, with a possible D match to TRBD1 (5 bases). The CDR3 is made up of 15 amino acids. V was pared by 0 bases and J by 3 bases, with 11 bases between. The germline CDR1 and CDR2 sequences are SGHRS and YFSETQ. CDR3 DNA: TGCGCCAGCAGCTTGGAGGGCAGGGTAACAGATACGCAGTATTTT. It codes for CASSLEGRVTDTQYF.

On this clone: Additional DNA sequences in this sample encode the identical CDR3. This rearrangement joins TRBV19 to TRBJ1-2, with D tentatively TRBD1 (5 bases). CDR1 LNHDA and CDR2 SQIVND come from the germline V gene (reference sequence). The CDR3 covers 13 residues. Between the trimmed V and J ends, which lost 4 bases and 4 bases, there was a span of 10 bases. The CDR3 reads CASSRTIPYGYTF. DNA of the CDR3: TGTGCCAGTAGTAGGACAATCCCCTATGGCTACACCTTC.

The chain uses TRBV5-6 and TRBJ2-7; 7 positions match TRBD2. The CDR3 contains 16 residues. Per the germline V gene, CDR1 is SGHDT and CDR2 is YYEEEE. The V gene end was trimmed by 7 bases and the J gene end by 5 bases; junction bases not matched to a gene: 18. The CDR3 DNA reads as TGTGCCAGCGGGGGGGGGAGTGGCTCTTCACAGGACGAGCAGTACTTC. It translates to CASGGGSGSSQDEQYF.

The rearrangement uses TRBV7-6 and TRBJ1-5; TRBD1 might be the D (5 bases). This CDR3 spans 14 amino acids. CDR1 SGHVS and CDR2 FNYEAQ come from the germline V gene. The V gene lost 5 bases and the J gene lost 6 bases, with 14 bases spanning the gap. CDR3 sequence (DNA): TGTGCCAGCAGCCCCCGGGGGTTTGGTCAGCCCCAGCATTTT. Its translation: CASSPRGFGQPQHF.

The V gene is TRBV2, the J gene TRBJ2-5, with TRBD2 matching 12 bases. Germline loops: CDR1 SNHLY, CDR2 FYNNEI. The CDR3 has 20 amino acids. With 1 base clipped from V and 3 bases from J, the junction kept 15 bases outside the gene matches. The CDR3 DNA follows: TGTGCCAGCAGTGAAGAAAGTTCGGGACTAGCGGGTCTTCCCGAAGAGACCCAGTACTTC. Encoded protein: CASSEESSGLAGLPEETQYF.

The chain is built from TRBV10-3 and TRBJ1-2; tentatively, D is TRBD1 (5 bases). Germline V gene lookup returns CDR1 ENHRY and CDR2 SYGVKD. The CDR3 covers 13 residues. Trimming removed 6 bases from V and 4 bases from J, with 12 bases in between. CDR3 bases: TGTGCCATCAGGAGGGAGGGACTCTATGGCTACACCTTC. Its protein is CAIRREGLYGYTF.

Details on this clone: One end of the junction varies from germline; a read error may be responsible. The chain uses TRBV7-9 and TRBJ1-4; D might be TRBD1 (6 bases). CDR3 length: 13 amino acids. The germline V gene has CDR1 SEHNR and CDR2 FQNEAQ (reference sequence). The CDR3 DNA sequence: TGTTCCAGCAGCTCAGGGGTTATTGAAAAACTGTTTTTT. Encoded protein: CSSSSGVIEKLFF.

Written as DNA, the CDR3 is TGCGCCAGCAGCCAATCCAGGGTTACGAACACTGAAGCTTTCTTT. The encoded protein is CASSQSRVTNTEAFF. This chain uses TRBV4-1 with TRBJ1-1; D may be TRBD1 (5 bases). The CDR3 has 15 amino acids. V was pared by 2 bases and J by 1 base, with 11 bases between. Germline V gene lookup returns CDR1 MGHRA and CDR2 YSYEKL.

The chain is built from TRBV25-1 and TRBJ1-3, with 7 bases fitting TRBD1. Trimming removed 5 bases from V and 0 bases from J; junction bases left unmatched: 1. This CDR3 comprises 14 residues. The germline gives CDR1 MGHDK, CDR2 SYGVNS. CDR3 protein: CASSTGASGNTIYF. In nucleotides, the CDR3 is TGTGCCAGCAGTACAGGGGCCTCTGGAAACACCATATATTTT.

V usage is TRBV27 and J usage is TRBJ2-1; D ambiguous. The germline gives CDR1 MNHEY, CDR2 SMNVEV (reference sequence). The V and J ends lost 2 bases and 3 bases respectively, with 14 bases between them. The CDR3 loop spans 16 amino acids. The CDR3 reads CASSLVPAGVYNEQFF. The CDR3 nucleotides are TGTGCCAGCAGTTTAGTTCCCGCCGGAGTCTACAATGAGCAGTTCTTC.

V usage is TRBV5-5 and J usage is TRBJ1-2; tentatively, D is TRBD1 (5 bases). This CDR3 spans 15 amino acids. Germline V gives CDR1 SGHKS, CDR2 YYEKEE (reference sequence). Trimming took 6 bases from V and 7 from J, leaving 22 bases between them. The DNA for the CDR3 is TGTGCCAGCACCACGCGCTGGCAGGGAGGTGGTGGCTACACCTTC. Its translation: CASTTRWQGGGGYTF. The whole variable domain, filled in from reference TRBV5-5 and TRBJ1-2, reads DAGVTQSPTHLIKTRGQQVTLRCSPISGHKSVSWYQQVLGQGPQFIFQYYEKEERGRGNFPDRFSARQFPNYSSELNVNALLLGDSALYLCASTTRWQGGGGYTFGSGTRLTVV.